What follows are 14 T cell receptor beta chains derived from one specimen sequenced in a study of OX40 agonist ivuxolimab in advanced cancers. Produced via immunoSEQ multiplex PCR; TCRdb's table is partial and in-frame only. The top ten hold approximately 6.7% of the sample, which has around 66,000 clones, around 83% seen once. This material consisted of CD4+ or CD8+ T cells sorted from blood, taken in a trial of the OX40 agonist ivuxolimab. All receptors come from an adult with an advanced solid tumor such as melanoma, head and neck, liver or kidney cancer.

The CDR3 loop reads CASTLDTGFSGANVLTF. In nucleotides, the CDR3 is TGCGCCAGCACCCTCGACACAGGGTTCTCTGGGGCCAACGTCCTGACTTTC. The rearrangement uses TRBV5-1 and TRBJ2-6; maybe TRBD1 (6 bases). There are 17 residues in the CDR3. Trimming removed 6 bases at V and 0 bases at J, with 16 bases between. Per germline, CDR1 SGHRS and CDR2 YFSETQ.

J is TRBJ1-4 and V is TRBV5-4; perhaps TRBD1 as D (5 bases). Looked up from germline, CDR1 is SGHNT and CDR2 is YYREEE (reference sequence). The CDR3 sequence is 14 residues long. With 0 bases removed from V and 8 bases from J, the gap between germline ends came to 11 bases. The chain's CDR3 is CASSLEGIGEKLFF. The CDR3 DNA sequence: TGTGCCAGCAGCTTGGAGGGGATTGGCGAAAAACTGTTTTTT.

CDR3 amino acids: CASSETQAGEQYV. CDR3 coding DNA: TGTGCCAGCAGTGAGACCCAGGCGGGCGAGCAGTACGTC. The rearrangement uses TRBV6-6 and TRBJ2-7; possible D gene TRBD2, 5 bases. CDR3 length: 13 amino acids. The V end was cut by 5 bases, the J end by 6 bases, with 14 bases between. Germline V lookup: CDR1 MNHNY, CDR2 SVGAGI (reference sequence).

This chain links TRBV7-2 with TRBJ2-5; 14 bases agree with TRBD2. Germline CDR1 SGHTA, CDR2 FQGNSA. This CDR3 contains 18 residues. V shed 3 bases and J 1 base; nucleotides not matched to a gene: 7. The DNA of the CDR3 is TGTGCCAGCAGCTTTCGGACTAGCGGGGGGATCATCCAAGAGACCCAGTACTTC. Translation: CASSFRTSGGIIQETQYF.

The chain links TRBV11-2 to TRBJ2-7; no definite D call. CDR3 size: 15 residues. Between the trimmed V and J ends, which lost 5 bases and 1 base, there was a span of 15 bases. The V gene's germline CDR1 is SGHAT and CDR2 FQNNGV. For the CDR3, the DNA is TGTGCCAGCAGCCCACTACGGCGAGTTTCCTACGAGCAGTACTTC. It encodes CASSPLRRVSYEQYF.

This clone showed up just once. The chain has TRBV5-1 and TRBJ2-3, with TRBD2 matching over 12 bases. J lost 4 bases, V lost 4 bases, and 10 bases had no gene match. The CDR3 extends over 17 amino acids. Germline V lookup: CDR1 SGHRS, CDR2 YFSETQ. CDR3 bases: TGCGCCAGCAGCATTGGGCCACTAGCGGGGGGCTCAGATACGCAGTATTTT. Translation: CASSIGPLAGGSDTQYF.

The chain links TRBV6-1 to TRBJ1-4; TRBD1 is a possible D gene (6 bases). The length of the CDR3 is 15 residues. CDR1 is MNHNS and CDR2 is SASEGT in the germline V gene. With 5 bases removed from V and 7 bases from J, the gap between germline ends came to 17 bases. This CDR3 reads CASSSAGAVGEKLFF. Here the CDR3 DNA reads TGTGCCAGCAGTTCGGCGGGGGCGGTAGGTGAAAAACTGTTTTTT.

The chain uses TRBV5-1 and TRBJ1-3; D gene uncertain. CDR3 length equals 15 residues. Germline V gene sequence: CDR1 SGHRS, CDR2 YFSETQ. V was shortened by 4 bases and J by 4 bases, with 15 bases between the two germline ends. CDR3 in amino acids: CASSPLPSGGNTIYF. The CDR3 coding sequence is TGCGCCAGCAGCCCCCTCCCTTCTGGGGGAAACACCATATATTTT.

The genes are TRBV9 and TRBJ2-1, with D hard to call. This CDR3 contains 14 residues. Germline V gene sequence: CDR1 SGDLS, CDR2 YYNGEE. Trimming stripped 0 bases from V and 9 bases from J, with 13 bases between. CDR3 nucleotide sequence: TGTGCCAGCAGCGTAGGGGGTCTTGCGGCTGAGCAGTTCTTC. Its protein product is CASSVGGLAAEQFF. Full variable domain (missing parts from reference TRBV9 and TRBJ2-1): DSGVTQTPKHLITATGQRVTLRCSPRSGDLSVYWYQQSLDQGLQFLIQYYNGEERAKGNILERFSAQQFPDLHSELNLSSLELGDSALYFCASSVGGLAAEQFFGPGTRLTVL.

The J gene is TRBJ2-5, the V gene TRBV21-1. TRBV21-1 is labeled a pseudogene. The CDR3 runs to 13 residues. The CDR3 DNA reads TGTGCCAACCGAGGGGGGTACCAAGAGACCCAGTACTTC. Translating it yields CANRGGYQETQYF.

The table lists this clone with a count of one. V is TRBV6-6 and J is TRBJ2-5; 8 nucleotides match TRBD2. TRBJ2-7 matches the DNA end more closely, so the J call is doubtful. The CDR3 extends over 14 amino acids. Germline CDR1 is MNHNY and CDR2 is SVGAGI (reference sequence). CDR3 DNA: TGTGCCAGCAGTCCCTCCGGGACTAGCTACGAGCAGTACTTC. Its translation is CASSPSGTSYEQYF.

The chain links TRBV11-1 to TRBJ2-2; D is unresolved. Between the trimmed V and J ends, which lost 1 base and 4 bases, there was a span of 13 bases. Germline lookup yields CDR1 SGHAT and CDR2 FQDESV (reference sequence). The CDR3 contains 16 residues. The CDR3 DNA reads TGTGCCAGCAGCTTAGGGCATAGTAGTCCCACCGGGGAGCTGTTTTTT. Translating gives CASSLGHSSPTGELFF. The variable domain in full, completed from reference TRBV11-1 and TRBJ2-2, reads EAEVAQSPRYKITEKSQAVAFWCDPISGHATLYWYRQILGQGPELLVQFQDESVVDDSQLPKDRFSAERLKGVDSTLKIQPAELGDSAMYLCASSLGHSSPTGELFFGEGSRLTVL.

This chain uses TRBV11-2 with TRBJ1-2, with a tentative D call TRBD1 (5 bases). Germline V gene lookup returns CDR1 SGHAT and CDR2 FQNNGV. V was trimmed by 10 bases and J by 5 bases, leaving 20 bases between them. The CDR3 covers 14 residues. CDR3 region: CATRRPGLDYGYTF. The DNA for the CDR3 is TGTGCCACCCGGAGGCCGGGGCTGGATTATGGCTACACCTTC.

The V call is TRBV10-1, the J call TRBJ2-7, with a tentative D call TRBD2 (6 bases). The germline CDR1 and CDR2 sequences are WNHNN and SYGVQD (reference sequence). This CDR3 is 16 amino acids long. Trimming removed 7 bases at V and 3 bases at J, with 22 bases between. The CDR3 is CASTASYSRGSYEQYF. The DNA for the CDR3 is TGCGCCAGCACCGCAAGTTACTCGCGGGGAAGCTACGAGCAGTACTTC.